This TCR beta chain was observed in a study of regulatory T cells in long-lasting Graves disease (dated by TCRdb to the early 2020s). About the full investigation: Patients with newly diagnosed Graves' disease had been on antithyroid drugs for under 3 months. Patients with persistent Graves' disease were compared with patients with newly diagnosed Graves' disease using TCR sequencing and RNA sequencing of peripheral blood. The study took place in China and was registered as a clinical trial. A total of 35 or so samples were covered by TCR sequencing, comprising approximately 13 persistent and 20 or so newly diagnosed Graves' disease patients. The investigation overall reported the following: Compared with newly diagnosed patients, patients with persistent Graves' disease had lower TCR Shannon entropy and fewer highly expanded clones, which suggests clonal expansion. Preferential use of TRBV28, TRBJ1-2 and TRBJ2-5 was observed in persistent disease, whereas TRBV20-1 and TRBJ2-1 were favored in newly diagnosed disease. Sequencing and analysis were restricted to the TCR beta chain. As a limitation, the authors acknowledged that the small sample size may reduce accuracy. Only peripheral blood was studied, because thyroid tissue, the primary lesion, was inaccessible. More public clonotypes were shared among persistent patients (under 3,000) than among newly diagnosed patients (roughly 1,000).

The CDR3 goes from the cysteine to the phenylalanine over 13 residues. Only CDR3 DNA remains: 39 bases, in frame from the first base. Taken from the germline V gene, the CDR1 and CDR2 loops are SQVTM and ANQGSEA. Deletion took 4 bases off V and 6 bases off J, with a span of 15 bases between the germline ends. To prepare the library, multiplex PCR was applied. Instrument on record: Illumina HiSeq 4000. TCR beta libraries were built with iRepertoire HTBI primers and Arm-PCR amplification of CDR3 regions. PCR products were gel purified before sequencing. The original methods were these. Gene usage analysis of CDR3 amino acid clonotypes used the approximately 62 TRBV and 12 to 15 TRBJ segments found across samples. Filtered high-quality paired reads were merged into contigs using COPE and FqMerger. BLAST was used to align contigs to IMGT TRBV, TRBD and TRBJ reference genes, with CDR3 defined following IMGT. Any clonotype with a frequency above 0.1% was counted as a highly expanded clone. Shannon entropy was used to measure repertoire diversity, and the Gini coefficient was used to measure V-J evenness. Clonotypes shared by more than one individual were considered public. TCRdb reworked the public reads: Q25 trimming with fastp, MiXCR clone assembly, productive beta chains retained. A single entry per CDR3 protein holds the most common genes and DNA from its merged rows. The V and J calls were not made by the authors but by TCRdb's processing. The sample has 400,000 to 650,000 distinct CDR3 sequences on record, more than 15% of them singletons. Together, the top ten hold approximately 25% of the sample.

This specimen's time point label, per the study, means: newly diagnosed GD, antithyroid drugs for less than 3 months. For both TCR sequencing and RNA sequencing, RNA was extracted from PBMCs using TRIzol. Graves' disease was diagnosed according to American Thyroid Association guidelines. Patients were recruited from an endocrinology department in Xi'an, China. From each patient, approximately 9.9 milliliters of peripheral blood was collected into an EDTA anticoagulant tube. Ficoll Paque Plus density gradient separation was used to isolate PBMCs, and no additional T cell sorting was done. An Agilent 2100 Bioanalyzer and agarose gel were used to check RNA quality, and a NanoDrop 2000 was used to measure RNA concentration. This clonotype has ten or more counts. Its antigen is still unknown. Qualities for individual bases were not recorded, and no much larger clone is one base off. This sample also belongs to another study, concerning T cells in Graves' hyperthyroidism and ophthalmopathy. As the second paper documents: Stable Graves' hyperthyroidism was defined as the absence of progression to ophthalmopathy over 18 months of follow-up. Hyperthyroidism patients were newly diagnosed, had a disease duration of under 2 months, and were aged 18 to 65 years. Any patient with an uncontrolled infection, another autoimmune disease, pregnancy or lactation was excluded. Diagnoses were established on the basis of clinical symptoms, serum thyroxine and TRAb, thyroid ultrasound, and orbital computed tomography. The TCR CDR3 was subjected to a first round of RT-PCR using the HTBI primer set and the Qiagen OneStep RT-PCR kit. Blood samples also contained most of the expanded thyroid clonotypes (frequency above 0.001), which suggests that blood repertoires may reflect thyroid immune responses. A 13 V-J signature model separated ophthalmopathy from stable hyperthyroidism, with 87.88% sensitivity and roughly 81% specificity in cross-validation and 80%/75% in testing. During validation, the model predicted progression to ophthalmopathy a median of approximately 6 months ahead of onset, with approximately 70% sensitivity and 72.22% specificity. To identify distinguishing TCR V-J signatures, a discovery cohort of around 100 patients was used, comprising roughly 45 with Graves' ophthalmopathy and around 60 with stable Graves' hyperthyroidism. Prospective prediction of ophthalmopathy was tested in an independent validation cohort consisting of 18 hyperthyroidism patients and about 17 patients who later progressed to ophthalmopathy. The 100 or so discovery patients were randomly divided into training and test sets at a 7:3 ratio. In over five Graves' hyperthyroidism patients, the study also compared T-cell repertoires from thyroid tissue with T-cell repertoires from blood. After sampling, hyperthyroidism patients received methimazole starting at 30 mg daily, and ophthalmopathy patients received high-dose intravenous methylprednisolone. The libraries were constructed in a second round of multiplex PCR and then size-selected and purified. The libraries were sequenced on an Illumina HiSeq2000 using paired-end 100 bp reads. SOAPnuke was used to process the raw data, throwing out any read that contained adapters or uncalled bases, had a mean Phred below 15, or lacked an exact constant-primer or identifier match. COPE v1.2.5 was used to merge the high-quality paired reads, and each unique nucleotide sequence was defined as a clonotype. Clonotypes were aligned to IMGT TRBV, TRBD and TRBJ reference segments using MiTCR v1.1. The analysis included only V-J combinations with a frequency above 0.0001, which together covered roughly 99% of the repertoires. A TCS score was defined as the ratio of F50 (clonal expansion) to E x V (chaos), with BLOSUM62-based TCRdist applied between CDR3 peptides within each V-J. Welch's t-statistics and random forest reduced some 510 V-J features to about 13, which were used in a naive Bayes classifier (R e1071). Sample size was not statistically predetermined, and blinding of investigators to group allocation was not performed. The paper describes TCR Vbeta CDR3 sequencing of 120 to 150 peripheral blood samples, made up of some 42 ophthalmopathy patients, roughly 80 hyperthyroidism patients and roughly 17 progressor patients.

The TCR was taken from a woman aged 35-65 years with Graves disease. Donor details come from another sample of the same person, matched by shared clones. The sequence joins TRBV29-1 to TRBJ1-1, with TRBD1 tentatively as D gene (6 bases match). The sequenced sample was peripheral blood mononuclear cells (PBMCs), obtained at new diagnosis, from a patient treated with antithyroid drugs. The CDR3 protein is CSVVGGRQAEAFF. The DNA sequence is given as TGCAGCGTTGTCGGCGGTCGACAGGCTGAAGCTTTCTTT.